This T cell receptor beta chain was identified in a study of cytomegalovirus exposure and HLA in healthy donors. Points from the study as a whole: Most TCRs appeared rarely, but some public TCRs recurred in many donors. Upon later analysis, TCR association rates were observed to vary by HLA locus, being highest for DRB1 and lowest for HLA-C.

With 60 Vbeta and 13 Jbeta primers, the PCR was carried out. Libraries were prepared by immunoSEQ multiplex PCR; TCRdb keeps only in-frame clonotypes and omits some of them. The sample has 65,000 to 95,000 clones; over 75% are singletons. Germline loops: CDR1 SGHRS, CDR2 YFSETQ. J was trimmed by 0 bases and V by 7 bases; bases with no gene match: 9. This CDR3 contains 15 residues. Points on this clone: What it binds is unknown.

The chain combines TRBV5-1 with TRBJ2-7, with 8 bases that match TRBD1. The TCR comes from a man aged 50-60 years in good health and CMV-seronegative. Input material: PBMCs. CDR3 sequence: CASSGGWGGSYEQYF. The CDR3 coding sequence is TGCGCCAGCTCAGGGGGCTGGGGCGGCTCCTACGAGCAGTACTTC.